These 10 T cell receptor beta chains were all obtained from the same sample, sequenced in a study of CD8 T cells in Susac syndrome. Random hexamers were used to reverse transcribe an amount of about 0.5 to 1 ug RNA. Each CDR3 protein is one row after TCRdb ran MiXCR on the immunoSEQ multiplex PCR reads. The sample shows 150,000 to 200,000 distinct CDR3 sequences, around 95% of them seen only once. The material sequenced was CD4+ T cells from PBMCs. The receptor set was obtained from a human donor in good health.

The chain combines TRBV29-1 with TRBJ1-2; 7 bases line up with TRBD1. Germline V gives CDR1 SQVTM, CDR2 ANQGSEA. The CDR3 runs to 14 residues. V shed 6 bases, J shed 8 bases, and the junction held 15 bases outside the gene matches. In DNA form, the CDR3 reads TGCAGCGTCGCCCGAGACAGGGACGTGGAGGGCTACACCTTC. Its protein product is CSVARDRDVEGYTF. The variable domain in full, with the rest retrieved from reference TRBV29-1 and TRBJ1-2, is SAVISQKPSRDICQRGTSLTIQCQVDSQVTMMFWYRQQPGQSLTLIATANQGSEATYESGFVIDKFPISRPNLTFSTLTVSNMSPEDSSIYLCSVARDRDVEGYTFGSGTRLTVV.

This rearrangement joins TRBV20-1 to TRBJ2-3; D is undetermined. In germline, CDR1 is DFQATT, CDR2 SNEGSKA (reference sequence). Trimming took off 5 bases at V and 3 bases at J, with 9 bases between the two ends. This CDR3 is built from 12 residues. This CDR3 is CSAQPPTDTQYF. In nucleotides, the CDR3 is TGCAGTGCTCAACCACCTACAGATACGCAGTATTTT.

This sequence joins TRBV20-1 and TRBJ1-1, with D possibly matching TRBD1 (6 bases). V was clipped by 0 bases and J by 11 bases, with 16 bases between them. This CDR3 comprises 13 residues. Per the germline V gene, CDR1 is DFQATT and CDR2 is SNEGSKA (reference sequence). Written as DNA, the CDR3 is TGCAGTGCTAGAGATGGTGCTGCAGGGGTTGCTTTCTTT. It yields the protein CSARDGAAGVAFF.

About this clonotype itself: A junction boundary mismatches the germline segment, possibly from a read error. The chain couples TRBV29-1 to TRBJ1-6, with 9 nucleotides matching TRBD1. CDR1 and CDR2 from the germline V gene are SQVTM and ANQGSEA. The CDR3 covers 14 residues. CDR3 in amino acids: CSVSTGTGNSPLHF. As DNA, the CDR3 is TGCAGCGTATCCACCGGGACAGGGAATTCCCCCCTCCACTTT.

This clonotype was detected once. This rearrangement joins TRBV14 to TRBJ2-7, with no clear D. The CDR3 contains 14 residues. Germline V gene lookup returns CDR1 SGHDN and CDR2 FVKESK. V was cut by 0 bases and J by 4 bases, with 10 bases left in between. In nucleotides, the CDR3 is TGTGCCAGCAGCCAAGATACCACAGATTACGAGCAGTACTTC. Its translation is CASSQDTTDYEQYF.

The V and J genes are TRBV20-1 and TRBJ2-1; a weak D match, TRBD2 (5 bases). CDR1 is DFQATT and CDR2 is SNEGSKA in the germline V gene (reference sequence). V lost 1 base, J lost 3 bases, and 16 bases lay in between. This CDR3 region has 16 residues. Written as DNA, the CDR3 is TGCAGTGCTAGAGGGGTGCCGCGGGCTGGCTACAATGAGCAGTTCTTC. Translated: CSARGVPRAGYNEQFF.

V is TRBV5-4 and J is TRBJ2-2, with D possibly TRBD1 on 7 matching bases. V was pared by 0 bases and J by 7 bases, with 10 bases between. CDR1 SGHNT and CDR2 YYREEE come from the germline V gene (reference sequence). The CDR3 is 14 amino acids. As DNA, the CDR3 is TGTGCCAGCAGCTTGGACAGGGGAGGCGGGGAGCTGTTTTTT. Translation: CASSLDRGGGELFF.

The chain carries TRBV7-2 and TRBJ1-2, with D unclear. V was clipped by 5 bases and J by 4 bases, with 17 bases between them. Germline values: CDR1 SGHTA, CDR2 FQGNSA. This CDR3 is 15 amino acids long. The CDR3 nucleotides are TGTGCCAGCAGCCCTAGGGCAGTCACCCCCTATGGCTACACCTTC. Translation: CASSPRAVTPYGYTF.

A remark on this clonotype: At one end, the junction sequence differs from germline, possibly due to a read error. V gene TRBV6-6 combines with J gene TRBJ1-2; D might be TRBD1 (5 bases). Germline V lookup: CDR1 MNHNY, CDR2 SVGAGI (reference sequence). The CDR3 is 14 residues long. The CDR3 reads CASNPLGGEYDYTF. The CDR3 DNA reads TGTGCCAGCAATCCACTCGGGGGGGAATATGACTACACCTTC.

The chain combines TRBV7-9 with TRBJ2-3, with 7 bases aligning to TRBD1. The V gene's germline CDR1 is SEHNR and CDR2 FQNEAQ (reference sequence). Trimming cost V 6 bases and J 5 bases; bases outside gene matches: 5. This CDR3 comprises 13 residues. The CDR3 region is CASSLGQEDTQYF. CDR3 in DNA: TGTGCCAGCAGTCTTGGACAGGAAGATACGCAGTATTTT.